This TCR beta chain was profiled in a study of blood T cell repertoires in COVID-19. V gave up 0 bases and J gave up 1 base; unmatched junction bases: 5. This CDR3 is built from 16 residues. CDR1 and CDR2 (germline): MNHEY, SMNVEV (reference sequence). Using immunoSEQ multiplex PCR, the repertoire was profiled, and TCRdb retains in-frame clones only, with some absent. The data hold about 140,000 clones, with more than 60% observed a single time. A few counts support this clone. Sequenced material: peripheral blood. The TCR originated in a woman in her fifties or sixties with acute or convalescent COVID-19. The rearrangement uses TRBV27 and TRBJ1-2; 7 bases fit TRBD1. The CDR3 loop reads CASSLSRQGGNYGYTF. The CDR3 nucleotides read TGTGCCAGCAGTTTATCTAGACAGGGAGGTAACTATGGCTACACCTTC.